The clone carrying this TCR beta chain appeared once. The antigen is unknown. Between the trimmed V and J ends, which lost 0 bases and 6 bases, there was a span of 15 bases. The V gene's germline CDR1 is GTSNPN and CDR2 SVGIG (reference sequence). This CDR3 comprises 15 residues. The study ran its PCR with 60 Vbeta and 13 Jbeta primers. TCRdb's copy holds only in-frame clones and misses some; the assay was immunoSEQ multiplex PCR. The repertoire holds around 91,000 clones, with approximately 89% as singletons. The data belong to a study of cytomegalovirus exposure and HLA in healthy donors. General study findings and limits: Roughly even sequencing depth across donors was the assumption behind the presence/absence analyses.

This receptor was taken from a man aged 30-40 years in good health and CMV-seropositive. Sequenced material: PBMCs. The V call is TRBV30, the J call TRBJ2-1; D possibly corresponds to TRBD1 (6 bases). CDR3 protein: CAWSVLGRGTNEQFF. The CDR3 DNA reads as TGTGCCTGGAGTGTACTTGGCAGGGGCACCAATGAGCAGTTCTTC.